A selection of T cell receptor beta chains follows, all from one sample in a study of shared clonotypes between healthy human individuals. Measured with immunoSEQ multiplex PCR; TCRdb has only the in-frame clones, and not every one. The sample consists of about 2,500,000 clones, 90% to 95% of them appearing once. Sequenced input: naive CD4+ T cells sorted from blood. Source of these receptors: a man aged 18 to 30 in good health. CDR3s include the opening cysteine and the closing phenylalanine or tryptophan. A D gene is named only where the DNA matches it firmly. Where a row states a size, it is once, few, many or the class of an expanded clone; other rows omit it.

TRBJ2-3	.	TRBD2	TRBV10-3	TGTGCCATCTCCGGGACTAGCGCGGATACGCAGTATTTT	CAISGTSADTQYF
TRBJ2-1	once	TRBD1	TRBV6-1	TGTGCCAGCAGTGCGGACAGGGCCTACAATGAGCAGTTCTTC	CASSADRAYNEQFF
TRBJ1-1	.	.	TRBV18	TGTGCCAGCTCACCTCGTGAAGGGACAACTGAAGCTTTCTTT	CASSPREGTTEAFF
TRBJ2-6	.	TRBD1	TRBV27	TGTGCCAGCAGTAGACAGGGGTCTGGGGCCAACGTCCTGACTTTC	CASSRQGSGANVLTF
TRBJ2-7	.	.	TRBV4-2	TGTGCCAGCAGCCAAGATACAGGGAAGGGCGAGCAGTACTTC	CASSQDTGKGEQYF
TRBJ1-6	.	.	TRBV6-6	TGTGCCAGCAGTACCCCAGGGAATAATTCACCCCTCCACTTT	CASSTPGNNSPLHF
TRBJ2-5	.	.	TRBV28	TGTGCCAGCACCAAACTAGGGTTTGAGACCCAGTACTTC	CASTKLGFETQYF
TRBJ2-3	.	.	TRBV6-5	TGTGCCAGCAGTTCCTCAGGGGATCTCCCAGATACGCAGTATTTT	CASSSSGDLPDTQYF
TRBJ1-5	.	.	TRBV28	TGTGCCAGCAGTCCCTTAATGGGCAATCAGCCCCAGCATTTT	CASSPLMGNQPQHF
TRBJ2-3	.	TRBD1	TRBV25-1	TGTGCCAGCAGTGAATTGACAGGGGGTCGGGGAGATACGCAGTATTTT	CASSELTGGRGDTQYF
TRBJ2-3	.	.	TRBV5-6	TGTGCCAGCAGCTTGGGAAGCGTCCGGGCAGATACGCAGTATTTT	CASSLGSVRADTQYF
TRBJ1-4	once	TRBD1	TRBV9	TGTGCCAGCAGCGTAGATAAGGGGACAGGGAACCCAACTAATGAAAAACTGTTTTTT	CASSVDKGTGNPTNEKLFF
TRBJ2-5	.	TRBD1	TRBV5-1	TGCGCCAGCAGCTCAAGGGGGCAGGAGACCCAGTACTTC	CASSSRGQETQYF
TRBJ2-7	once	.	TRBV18	TGTGCCAGCTCACCCGGGACACCTACCTACGAGCAGTACTTC	CASSPGTPTYEQYF
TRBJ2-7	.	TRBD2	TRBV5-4	TGTGCCAGCAGCTCGGGACTAGCCTCCAACTACGAGCAGTACTTC	CASSSGLASNYEQYF
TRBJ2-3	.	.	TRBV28	TGTGCCAGCAGTTTGTTGGGGCTTACGCAGTATTTT	CASSLLGLTQYF